This T cell receptor beta chain was identified in a study of read filtering for tumor transcriptome and immune sequencing. V was trimmed by 3 bases and J by 6 bases, leaving 17 bases between them. The CDR3 loop spans 16 amino acids. Germline V gives CDR1 SGHTA, CDR2 FQGTGA. The library was built from around 400 ng RNA with molecular barcoded adaptors for alpha/delta and beta/gamma chains. TCRdb reprocessed the reads via MiXCR and lists one record per CDR3 protein. The sample holds about 58,000 distinct CDR3 sequences, roughly 12% seen once. The sample holds many counts of this clonotype. The rearrangement uses TRBV7-3 and TRBJ2-2; a weak D match, TRBD1 (6 bases). Sequencing was carried out using a population of CD138-negative cells sorted from bone marrow. The clonotype was recovered from a donor aged 40 or older with multiple myeloma. CDR3: CASSFGAGRTAGELFF. CDR3 coding DNA: TGTGCCAGCAGCTTCGGTGCCGGGCGGACAGCCGGGGAGCTGTTTTTT.